One sample yielded the 10 T cell receptor beta chains listed below, sequenced in a study of monozygotic twins with inflammatory bowel disease (dated by TCRdb to the late 2010s). The library was made by 5' RACE. Sequenced on an Illumina HiSeq 2500. TCRdb reprocessed the reads, and each CDR3 protein sequence is entered once, without DNA. This sample's listing comprises 150,000 to 200,000 distinct CDR3 sequences. The ten largest clones take up approximately 7% of the sample. The sample consisted of blood. These receptors were collected from a human donor with ulcerative colitis or Crohn's disease, or a healthy co-twin of an affected twin (not recorded which).

V gene TRBV24-1 combines with J gene TRBJ2-6. This CDR3 spans 19 amino acids. Germline loops: CDR1 KGHDR, CDR2 SFDVKD. The CDR3 loop is CATSDPQPQEGSGANVLTF.

This chain links TRBV6-1 with TRBJ2-1; TCRdb selects TRBD2, and the lack of DNA leaves this call unchecked. Germline assignment: CDR1 MNHNS and CDR2 SASEGT. This CDR3 comprises 15 residues. The CDR3 sequence: CASSDPGLAYNEQFF.

CDR3 sequence reads: CASSPGDDEAFF. The J gene is TRBJ1-1, the V gene TRBV5-1; TCRdb calls TRBD1, which cannot be checked without DNA. In germline, CDR1 is SGHRS, CDR2 YFSETQ. This CDR3 spans 12 amino acids.

The chain uses TRBV20-1 and TRBJ2-2; TCRdb returns TRBD2, unconfirmable since there is no DNA. The CDR3 totals 14 residues. Germline values: CDR1 DFQATT, CDR2 SNEGSKA (reference sequence). This CDR3 is CSAGSGTGTGELFF.

V gene TRBV7-6 combines with J gene TRBJ1-5; no DNA is available, so the TRBD1 call from TCRdb remains unchecked. Germline V CDR1 and CDR2: SGHVS, FNYEAQ. This CDR3 has 14 amino acids. The CDR3 spells CASIRAVSNQPQHF.

This chain uses TRBV27 with TRBJ1-5; TCRdb outputs TRBD1, but without DNA this stays unchecked. The CDR3 runs 15 residues. Germline lookup yields CDR1 MNHEY and CDR2 SMNVEV (reference sequence). The CDR3 region is CASNPGGGAGQPQHF.

The chain joins TRBV18 to TRBJ1-4. The CDR3 is 16 amino acids. Germline CDR1 reads KGHSH; CDR2 reads LQKENI. The CDR3 is CASSPTQLNDGEKLFF. Looking up the rest from reference TRBV18 and TRBJ1-4 gives the full variable domain: NAGVMQNPRHLVRRRGQEARLRCSPMKGHSHVYWYRQLPEEGLKFMVYLQKENIIDESGMPKERFSAEFPKEGPSILRIQQVVRGDSAAYFCASSPTQLNDGEKLFFGSGTQLSVL.

The J gene is TRBJ2-7, the V gene TRBV20-1. The CDR3 sequence is 14 residues long. Germline V lookup: CDR1 DFQATT, CDR2 SNEGSKA (reference sequence). CDR3 loop: CSAREILRAYEQYF.

The V gene is TRBV7-9, the J gene TRBJ2-6; TCRdb names TRBD2, which stays unverified in the absence of DNA. Germline V gene sequence: CDR1 SEHNR, CDR2 FQNEAQ (reference sequence). This CDR3 comprises 15 residues. The CDR3 is CASSYPRDGANVLTF.

V gene TRBV5-1 combines with J gene TRBJ2-7. The CDR3 has 12 amino acids. Germline lookup yields CDR1 SGHRS and CDR2 YFSETQ. The CDR3 spells CASSKDFYEQYF.